The 9 T cell receptor beta chains listed next were all sequenced from one sample in a study of CD8 T cells in Susac syndrome. After extraction with the RNeasy kit, about 0.45 to 1 ug of the RNA was reverse transcribed using random hexamers. TCRdb re-called the immunoSEQ multiplex PCR reads with MiXCR, one entry per CDR3 protein. The table records some 180,000 distinct CDR3 sequences, about 95% of them present only once. The material sequenced was CD4+ T cells from PBMCs. The receptors derive from a human donor in good health.

This clonotype occurred once. This chain joins TRBV20-1 and TRBJ2-5; tentatively, D is TRBD1 or TRBD2 (6 bases each). Trimming shortened V by 3 bases and J by 4 bases, and 12 bases separated the two germline ends. The CDR3 sequence is 13 residues long. Germline lookup yields CDR1 DFQATT and CDR2 SNEGSKA (reference sequence). The CDR3 sequence: CSASSGAGETQYF. The CDR3 region has the DNA TGCAGTGCTAGTTCGGGGGCGGGAGAGACCCAGTACTTC.

V and J are TRBV28 and TRBJ2-7, with TRBD1 matching over 9 bases. Germline V CDR1 and CDR2: MDHEN, SYDVKM. This CDR3 has 14 amino acids. V was clipped by 6 bases and J by 8 bases; unmatched bases: 11. CDR3 in amino acids: CASRGGQGLFQQYF. Written as DNA, the CDR3 is TGTGCCAGCAGGGGGGGACAGGGTTTGTTCCAGCAGTACTTC.

This chain links TRBV12-3 or TRBV12-4 with TRBJ1-2, with a possible D match to TRBD1 (5 bases). The ends were cut back, 6 bases at V and 6 bases at J, with 17 bases in the middle. The CDR3 consists of 14 residues. The CDR3 DNA is TGTGCCAGCAGCCACAGGAGAGGCGTGGATGGCTACACCTTC. Amino acids: CASSHRRGVDGYTF.

This chain joins TRBV29-1 and TRBJ2-5; D is uncertain. CDR3 size: 15 residues. CDR1 is SQVTM and CDR2 is ANQGSEA in the germline V gene. Trimming took off 0 bases at V and 0 bases at J, with 11 bases between the two ends. DNA for the CDR3: TGCAGCGTTGAAGAATCCCCAGGAGACCAAGAGACCCAGTACTTC. This translates into CSVEESPGDQETQYF. The entire variable domain, with the rest obtained from reference TRBV29-1 and TRBJ2-5, is as follows: SAVISQKPSRDICQRGTSLTIQCQVDSQVTMMFWYRQQPGQSLTLIATANQGSEATYESGFVIDKFPISRPNLTFSTLTVSNMSPEDSSIYLCSVEESPGDQETQYFGPGTRLLVL.

The chain is built from TRBV28 and TRBJ2-1, with TRBD2 identical over 10 bases. The CDR3 runs 14 residues. Germline CDR1 MDHEN, CDR2 SYDVKM. Germline trimming cut 7 bases from V and 1 base from J; bases unmatched to any gene: 1. The CDR3 sequence is CASTLAGSYNEQFF. CDR3 coding DNA: TGTGCCAGCACACTAGCGGGATCCTACAATGAGCAGTTCTTC.

The rearrangement links TRBV19 to TRBJ1-1; D uncertain. Germline assignment: CDR1 LNHDA and CDR2 SQIVND (reference sequence). This CDR3 is 11 amino acids long. Trimming shortened V by 5 bases and J by 3 bases, and 4 bases separated the two germline ends. CDR3 in amino acids: CASSAYTEAFF. The CDR3 bases are TGTGCCAGTAGTGCATACACTGAAGCTTTCTTT. The full variable domain, completed using reference TRBV19 and TRBJ1-1, is DGGITQSPKYLFRKEGQNVTLSCEQNLNHDAMYWYRQDPGQGLRLIYYSQIVNDFQKGDIAEGYSVSREKKESFPLTVTSAQKNPTAFYLCASSAYTEAFFGQGTRLTVV.

The chain carries TRBV9 and TRBJ1-2, with 9 bases matching TRBD1. Germline trimming cut 4 bases from V and 4 bases from J; bases unmatched to any gene: 8. Germline values: CDR1 SGDLS, CDR2 YYNGEE. This CDR3 contains 15 residues. The CDR3 DNA follows: TGTGCCAGCAGCCTGTCCCGGACAGGGGCCTATGGCTACACCTTC. Its protein product is CASSLSRTGAYGYTF.

CDR3 protein: CASSPFHGYQETQYF. DNA for the CDR3: TGTGCCAGCTCACCGTTCCATGGATATCAAGAGACCCAGTACTTC. The V and J genes are TRBV18 and TRBJ2-5; D is unresolved. The CDR3 covers 15 residues. Germline CDR1 KGHSH, CDR2 LQKENI. The V and J ends lost 3 bases and 2 bases respectively, with 13 bases between them.

J is TRBJ2-1 and V is TRBV6-5; D is unclear. Germline V gives CDR1 MNHEY, CDR2 SVGAGI. V dropped 0 bases and J dropped 2 bases, with 8 bases sitting between them. The CDR3 loop spans 15 amino acids. The CDR3 loop is CASSYSRATYNEQFF. The CDR3 DNA reads TGTGCCAGCAGTTACTCCCGGGCCACCTACAATGAGCAGTTCTTC.